This T cell receptor beta chain was sequenced during a study of blood T cells in healthy people across ages. Whole-study findings and limits: Age brought a roughly linear fall in TCR beta diversity measured per million T cells.

For the second PCR, which ran for about 7 to 12 cycles, a sample-barcoded 5' primer and a J-beta primer mix were used. TCRdb ran MiXCR on the 5' RACE reads and lists one entry per CDR3 protein. The repertoire consists of 800,000 or so distinct CDR3 sequences, with 35% to 50% occurring once and the leading ten covering around a sixth. Only a few counts were recorded for this clonotype. What it binds is unknown. Trimming pared 5 bases from V and 0 bases from J, leaving 10 bases between. The CDR3 runs to 14 residues. J is TRBJ1-1 and V is TRBV12-3 or TRBV12-4; unclear D gene. The sequence was collected from a man older than 75 in good health. Sequences were obtained from blood. In DNA, the CDR3 is TGTGCCAGCAGTCGGGCCGCACTGAACACTGAAGCTTTCTTT. Its translation: CASSRAALNTEAFF.